Each of the 31 T cell receptor beta chains below was sequenced from the same sample in a study of shared clonotypes between healthy human individuals. Sequencing used immunoSEQ multiplex PCR; TCRdb keeps in-frame clones, though not all of them. The sample contains around 1.5 million clones, 95% to 99% of which appear only once. Sequenced sample: naive CD4+ T cells sorted from blood. Described subset: CD45RA+ positively selected. The receptors stem from a man aged 25-45 years in good health.

The CDR3 coding sequence is TGTGCCAGCAGCCCAGACAGGAACACCGGGGAGCTGTTTTTT. Its translation is CASSPDRNTGELFF. The chain has TRBV7-9 and TRBJ2-2; D might be TRBD1 (5 bases). Germline V gene sequence: CDR1 SEHNR, CDR2 FQNEAQ (reference sequence). The CDR3 runs 14 residues. Deletions cut 5 bases from V and 1 base from J, with 8 bases between. The variable domain in full, completed from reference TRBV7-9 and TRBJ2-2, reads DTGVSQNPRHKITKRGQNVTFRCDPISEHNRLYWYRQTLGQGPEFLTYFQNEAQLEKSRLLSDRFSAERPKGSFSTLEIQRTEQGDSAMYLCASSPDRNTGELFFGEGSRLTVL.

CDR3 in DNA: TGTGCCAGCAGCCCCCTTCGAACCCGATACGAGCAGTACTTC. It specifies CASSPLRTRYEQYF. The chain joins TRBV7-8 to TRBJ2-7; D is unresolved. This CDR3 region has 14 residues. The germline V gene has CDR1 SGHVS and CDR2 FQNEAQ. Trimming stripped 5 bases from V and 4 bases from J, with 15 bases between.

The rearrangement links TRBV5-5 to TRBJ2-1; 11 bases match TRBD2. J gave up 4 bases and V 3 bases, and 3 bases lay outside the gene matches. Germline V gives CDR1 SGHKS, CDR2 YYEKEE (reference sequence). This CDR3 region has 15 residues. The CDR3 loop is CASSSGTSGYNEQFF. DNA of the CDR3: TGTGCCAGCAGCTCCGGGACTAGCGGATACAATGAGCAGTTCTTC.

The genes are TRBV28 and TRBJ2-7, with TRBD2 matching 11 bases. The CDR3 has 14 residues. Germline CDR1 reads MDHEN; CDR2 reads SYDVKM. With V trimmed by 8 bases and J by 0 bases, 3 bases remained unmatched. The CDR3 sequence: CASLSGGDSYEQYF. CDR3 in DNA: TGTGCCAGCCTTAGCGGGGGGGACTCCTACGAGCAGTACTTC.

This chain uses TRBV19 with TRBJ2-1; D call uncertain. CDR1 and CDR2 (germline): LNHDA, SQIVND (reference sequence). The length of the CDR3 is 13 residues. V was shortened by 5 bases and J by 6 bases, with 11 bases between the two germline ends. This chain's CDR3 is CASSLVNPNEQFF. The DNA of the CDR3 is TGTGCCAGTAGTCTGGTTAACCCCAATGAGCAGTTCTTC.

V is TRBV29-1 and J is TRBJ2-5; no firm D call. This CDR3 spans 12 amino acids. CDR1 is SQVTM and CDR2 is ANQGSEA in the germline V gene. Trimming left V 3 bases short and J 2 bases short, with 7 bases between. The CDR3: CSVDFFQETQYF. CDR3 nucleotides: TGCAGCGTTGACTTCTTTCAAGAGACCCAGTACTTC.

This chain links TRBV27 with TRBJ1-2, with D perhaps matching TRBD1 (6 bases). Germline V CDR1 and CDR2: MNHEY, SMNVEV (reference sequence). The CDR3 covers 13 residues. V was shortened by 5 bases and J by 4 bases, with 11 bases between the two germline ends. CDR3 bases: TGTGCCAGCAGTCCGACAGGCCCCTATGGCTACACCTTC. This encodes CASSPTGPYGYTF.

The chain uses TRBV10-3 and TRBJ2-7, with D perhaps TRBD1 (6 bases). The CDR3 loop spans 16 amino acids. Per germline, CDR1 ENHRY and CDR2 SYGVKD. V dropped 10 bases and J dropped 0 bases, with 22 bases sitting between them. CDR3 in amino acids: CATEGGGGLSSYEQYF. CDR3 DNA: TGTGCCACCGAAGGTGGTGGGGGCCTATCCTCCTACGAGCAGTACTTC.

The chain joins TRBV15 to TRBJ2-1; D remains unclear. Germline CDR1 and CDR2: LNHNV and YYDKDF (reference sequence). V lost 4 bases, J lost 0 bases, and 19 bases lay in between. The CDR3 runs to 18 residues. CDR3 protein: CATSTTLVPPSSYNEQFF. In nucleotides, the CDR3 is TGTGCCACCAGCACGACCCTTGTCCCCCCCAGCTCCTACAATGAGCAGTTCTTC.

The chain couples TRBV2 to TRBJ1-2, with D maybe TRBD1 (5 bases). The germline V gene encodes CDR1 SNHLY and CDR2 FYNNEI. Deletions cut 7 bases from V and 2 bases from J, with 11 bases between. The CDR3 extends over 13 amino acids. CDR3 DNA: TGTGCCAGCAATGCGGACATGAACTATGGCTACACCTTC. Translation gives CASNADMNYGYTF.

The J gene is TRBJ2-5, the V gene TRBV7-6, with 13 nucleotides matching TRBD2. Germline loops: CDR1 SGHVS, CDR2 FNYEAQ. With 0 bases clipped from V and 1 base from J, the junction kept 14 bases outside the gene matches. The CDR3 runs to 21 residues. The CDR3 DNA reads as TGTGCCAGCAGCTTAGCGGCGATTACGGGACTAGCGGGGCTATTCCAAGAGACCCAGTACTTC. Its protein product is CASSLAAITGLAGLFQETQYF. Looking up the rest from reference TRBV7-6 and TRBJ2-5 gives the full variable domain: GAGVSQSPRYKVTKRGQDVALRCDPISGHVSLYWYRQALGQGPEFLTYFNYEAQQDKSGLPNDRFSAERPEGSISTLTIQRTEQRDSAMYRCASSLAAITGLAGLFQETQYFGPGTRLLVL.

The V call is TRBV28, the J call TRBJ1-2; D is unresolved. The CDR3 loop spans 17 amino acids. V shed 6 bases and J shed 6 bases, with 26 bases lying between them. Germline lookup yields CDR1 MDHEN and CDR2 SYDVKM. CDR3 loop: CASSYGRREGPKDGYTF. The DNA of the CDR3 is TGTGCCAGCAGCTACGGACGACGGGAAGGGCCGAAAGATGGCTACACCTTC.

The chain joins TRBV7-9 to TRBJ1-1; the D is unclear. This CDR3 region has 14 residues. CDR1 and CDR2 from the germline V gene are SEHNR and FQNEAQ (reference sequence). V lost 1 base to trimming and J lost 3 bases, with 9 bases between them. The CDR3: CASSLVSADTEAFF. As DNA, the CDR3 is TGTGCCAGCAGCTTAGTGTCGGCGGACACTGAAGCTTTCTTT. Drawing the rest from reference TRBV7-9 and TRBJ1-1, the complete variable domain is DTGVSQNPRHKITKRGQNVTFRCDPISEHNRLYWYRQTLGQGPEFLTYFQNEAQLEKSRLLSDRFSAERPKGSFSTLEIQRTEQGDSAMYLCASSLVSADTEAFFGQGTRLTVV.

The J gene is TRBJ2-1, the V gene TRBV7-9; TRBD1 agrees at 9 bases. V was clipped by 2 bases and J by 2 bases; unmatched bases: 1. The germline gives CDR1 SEHNR, CDR2 FQNEAQ (reference sequence). This CDR3 comprises 15 residues. The CDR3 nucleotides are TGTGCCAGCAGCTTATACAGGGGGCCCTACAATGAGCAGTTCTTC. This codes for CASSLYRGPYNEQFF.

V and J are TRBV19 and TRBJ2-1; the match to TRBD2 covers 8 bases. CDR1 and CDR2 from the germline V gene are LNHDA and SQIVND (reference sequence). The J segment lost 9 bases and the V segment lost 7 bases, leaving 11 bases of the junction unmatched. The CDR3 contains 14 residues. CDR3 in amino acids: CASMAGTSLGEQFF. DNA of the CDR3: TGTGCCAGTATGGCCGGGACTAGTTTGGGTGAGCAGTTCTTC.

In DNA form, the CDR3 reads TGCGCCAGCAGCTCGTTAGAGAGGGGAGGGACCGGGGAGCTGTTTTTT. This translates into CASSSLERGGTGELFF. The V call is TRBV5-1, the J call TRBJ2-2; 7 bases map to TRBD2. The germline V gene has CDR1 SGHRS and CDR2 YFSETQ. This CDR3 is 16 amino acids long. V shed 3 bases, J shed 5 bases, and the junction held 10 bases outside the gene matches.

This chain links TRBV5-1 with TRBJ2-1; 8 bases line up with TRBD1. The CDR3 has 15 amino acids. J gave up 6 bases and V 1 base, and 6 bases lay outside the gene matches. The germline gives CDR1 SGHRS, CDR2 YFSETQ. This CDR3 reads CASSLFQGASNEQFF. The DNA of the CDR3 is TGCGCCAGCAGCTTGTTCCAGGGGGCTAGCAATGAGCAGTTCTTC.

The V and J genes are TRBV11-2 and TRBJ2-1; 11 bases align to TRBD2. Trimming cost V 5 bases and J 3 bases; bases outside gene matches: 6. The CDR3 is made up of 16 amino acids. The germline gives CDR1 SGHAT, CDR2 FQNNGV. CDR3 protein: CASSREGLAVYNEQFF. DNA for the CDR3: TGTGCCAGCAGCCGCGAGGGACTAGCGGTCTACAATGAGCAGTTCTTC. Looking up the rest from reference TRBV11-2 and TRBJ2-1 gives the full variable domain: EAGVAQSPRYKIIEKRQSVAFWCNPISGHATLYWYQQILGQGPKLLIQFQNNGVVDDSQLPKDRFSAERLKGVDSTLKIQPAKLEDSAVYLCASSREGLAVYNEQFFGPGTRLTVL.

This rearrangement joins TRBV19 to TRBJ2-3; 8 nucleotides agree with TRBD2. The CDR3 is 15 residues long. CDR1 LNHDA and CDR2 SQIVND come from the germline V gene (reference sequence). V shed 3 bases, J shed 4 bases, and the junction held 6 bases outside the gene matches. The CDR3 loop is CASSIGVAGSDTQYF. CDR3 in DNA: TGTGCCAGTAGTATTGGAGTAGCGGGATCAGATACGCAGTATTTT.

CDR3: CASSFGTSGRYEQYF. DNA for the CDR3: TGTGCCAGCAGCTTTGGGACTAGCGGGAGGTACGAGCAGTACTTC. This chain joins TRBV11-2 and TRBJ2-7; 15 nucleotides align to TRBD2. The CDR3 contains 15 residues. Germline assignment: CDR1 SGHAT and CDR2 FQNNGV. The V and J ends lost 3 bases and 4 bases, in that order; junction bases with no gene match: 1. Drawing the rest from reference TRBV11-2 and TRBJ2-7, the complete variable domain is EAGVAQSPRYKIIEKRQSVAFWCNPISGHATLYWYQQILGQGPKLLIQFQNNGVVDDSQLPKDRFSAERLKGVDSTLKIQPAKLEDSAVYLCASSFGTSGRYEQYFGPGTRLTVT.

V gene TRBV6-5 combines with J gene TRBJ1-5; D unclear. This CDR3 is 12 amino acids long. The V gene's germline CDR1 is MNHEY and CDR2 SVGAGI. V was pared by 8 bases and J by 4 bases, with 9 bases between. The CDR3 nucleotides are TGTGCCAGCTCCCCCCCTAATCAGCCCCAGCATTTT. Translation: CASSPPNQPQHF.

This rearrangement joins TRBV19 to TRBJ1-2, with 11 bases aligning to TRBD1. The length of the CDR3 is 15 residues. The V gene end was trimmed by 6 bases and the J gene end by 6 bases; junction bases not matched to a gene: 9. In germline, CDR1 is LNHDA, CDR2 SQIVND (reference sequence). This CDR3 reads CASRPGQGASNGYTF. CDR3 bases: TGTGCCAGTAGACCCGGACAGGGGGCATCGAATGGCTACACCTTC.

The genes are TRBV10-3 and TRBJ2-5; perhaps TRBD1 as D (5 bases). The V gene's germline CDR1 is ENHRY and CDR2 SYGVKD. The CDR3 is 15 residues long. Trimming removed 0 bases at V and 5 bases at J, with 13 bases between. CDR3 nucleotide sequence: TGTGCCATCAGTGAGTCGAATCCAGGGTCGGAGACCCAGTACTTC. Its translation: CAISESNPGSETQYF.

The V call is TRBV19, the J call TRBJ1-5, with TRBD1 identical over 7 bases. The CDR3 runs 16 residues. Germline values: CDR1 LNHDA, CDR2 SQIVND (reference sequence). V was pared by 6 bases and J by 6 bases, with 14 bases of the junction left unmatched. CDR3 nucleotide sequence: TGTGCCAGTAGCAACAAACACAGGGGAGCGGTTCAGCCCCAGCATTTT. Translation gives CASSNKHRGAVQPQHF.

The chain links TRBV7-2 to TRBJ2-7; 8 nucleotides match TRBD1. The CDR3 runs 14 residues. The germline gives CDR1 SGHTA, CDR2 FQGNSA. The J segment lost 6 bases and the V segment lost 1 base, leaving 5 bases of the junction unmatched. This CDR3 reads CASSLEGTGREQYF. CDR3 DNA sequence: TGTGCCAGCAGCTTAGAGGGGACAGGTCGCGAGCAGTACTTC.

The CDR3 DNA reads as TGTGCCAGCAGCTTAAATTTAGGGACATATGGGACCCAGTACTTC. Protein: CASSLNLGTYGTQYF. This chain joins TRBV11-2 and TRBJ2-5; weak D call: TRBD1 (6 bases). The length of the CDR3 is 15 residues. The V end lost 2 bases, the J end lost 7 bases, and 17 bases lay between the germline ends. Germline CDR1 and CDR2: SGHAT and FQNNGV.

The J gene is TRBJ2-7, the V gene TRBV7-8; D may be TRBD1 (5 bases). V was shortened by 1 base and J by 3 bases, with 7 bases between the two germline ends. The germline gives CDR1 SGHVS, CDR2 FQNEAQ. This CDR3 spans 13 amino acids. Here the CDR3 DNA reads TGTGCCAGCAGCTTAGAAACAGGCTACGAGCAGTACTTC. Translating it yields CASSLETGYEQYF.

The chain is built from TRBV2 and TRBJ2-1; 8 bases map to TRBD1. Germline lookup yields CDR1 SNHLY and CDR2 FYNNEI. CDR3 length equals 15 residues. V lost 4 bases, J lost 4 bases, and 6 bases stayed unmatched. CDR3 sequence reads: CASSGSGGAYNEQFF. Here the CDR3 DNA reads TGTGCCAGCAGTGGATCAGGGGGCGCGTACAATGAGCAGTTCTTC.

The V call is TRBV4-1, the J call TRBJ2-2; D might be TRBD1 (5 bases). The CDR3 runs 12 residues. V lost 4 bases, J lost 7 bases, and 7 bases lay in between. CDR1 is MGHRA and CDR2 is YSYEKL in the germline V gene. The CDR3 spells CASSRGLGELFF. CDR3 nucleotides: TGCGCCAGCAGCCGGGGCCTCGGGGAGCTGTTTTTT.

V gene TRBV6-1 combines with J gene TRBJ2-7; D gene uncertain. Germline values: CDR1 MNHNS, CDR2 SASEGT. V was pared by 5 bases and J by 2 bases, with 4 bases between. CDR3 length: 11 residues. As DNA, the CDR3 is TGTGCCAGCAGTCCAGCCTACGAGCAGTACTTC. Amino acids: CASSPAYEQYF.

The chain couples TRBV6-1 to TRBJ1-1; D gene ambiguous. V was trimmed by 6 bases and J by 1 base, leaving 9 bases between them. Germline CDR1 and CDR2: MNHNS and SASEGT. This CDR3 has 13 residues. CDR3 residues: CASRVGSNTEAFF. CDR3 sequence (DNA): TGTGCCAGCAGGGTCGGGTCGAACACTGAAGCTTTCTTT.